The 15 T cell receptor beta chains below were found in one sample sequenced in a study of CD8 T cells in Susac syndrome. Random hexamers were used to reverse transcribe the RNA input (0.5 to 1 ug). MiXCR, applied by TCRdb to the immunoSEQ multiplex PCR reads, yields one record per CDR3 protein. The data hold around 53,000 distinct CDR3 sequences, with more than 85% observed a single time. Sequenced input: CD8+ T cells from PBMCs. Receptor source: a human donor with Susac syndrome.

This chain links TRBV4-1 with TRBJ2-5; 11 nucleotides align to TRBD2. This CDR3 contains 15 residues. Per germline, CDR1 MGHRA and CDR2 YSYEKL. V gave up 8 bases and J gave up 3 bases; unmatched junction bases: 8. As DNA, the CDR3 is TGCGCCAGCCACGGGGTTAGCGGGGGGGAAGAGACCCAGTACTTC. Its translation is CASHGVSGGEETQYF.

The V call is TRBV5-4, the J call TRBJ2-5; tentative D call: TRBD2 (5 bases). The CDR3 loop spans 15 amino acids. With 0 bases removed from V and 2 bases from J, the gap between germline ends came to 11 bases. Germline assignment: CDR1 SGHNT and CDR2 YYREEE (reference sequence). CDR3 bases: TGTGCCAGCAGCTTGGCCGCGACTACACAAGAGACCCAGTACTTC. Its protein product is CASSLAATTQETQYF.

The chain recombines TRBV29-1 with TRBJ2-3; 7 bases are a match to TRBD2. The germline CDR1 and CDR2 sequences are SQVTM and ANQGSEA. V was pared by 1 base and J by 1 base, with 11 bases of the junction left unmatched. The CDR3 sequence is 17 residues long. CDR3 coding DNA: TGCAGCGTTGAAGGGAAAATGGGGCTAGCGGGCACAGATACGCAGTATTTT. This gives the protein CSVEGKMGLAGTDTQYF.

This clonotype was seen just once. This chain uses TRBV3-1 with TRBJ2-4; TRBD2 is a possible D gene (6 bases). Germline values: CDR1 LGHDT, CDR2 YNNKEL (reference sequence). CDR3 length: 13 amino acids. V lost 0 bases, J lost 8 bases, and 8 bases lay in between. The CDR3 reads CASSQESGDIQYF. Here the CDR3 DNA reads TGTGCCAGCAGCCAAGAATCGGGGGACATTCAGTACTTC.

This chain uses TRBV5-8 with TRBJ2-4; the D call may be TRBD1 or TRBD2 (5 bases each). Per germline, CDR1 SGHTS and CDR2 YDEGEE. The CDR3 has 14 amino acids. Trimming cost V 6 bases and J 8 bases, with 18 bases left between them. This chain's CDR3 is CASKGTLGIDIQYF. In DNA form, the CDR3 reads TGTGCCAGCAAAGGGACCCTGGGAATAGACATTCAGTACTTC.

The chain carries TRBV4-1 and TRBJ2-7, with 7 positions matching TRBD2. The CDR3 is made up of 16 amino acids. Trimming at V came to 5 bases and at J to 1 base, leaving 11 bases not matched to a gene. Germline V gene data show CDR1 as MGHRA and CDR2 as YSYEKL. The DNA of the CDR3 is TGCGCCAGCAGCGCCGGCGAGAGCGGGGCATCCTACGAGCAGTACTTC. This sequence encodes CASSAGESGASYEQYF.

The chain carries TRBV7-3 and TRBJ2-2; D is perhaps TRBD1 (5 bases). V gave up 6 bases and J gave up 7 bases, with 12 bases separating them. From germline, CDR1 is SGHTA and CDR2 FQGTGA. The CDR3 runs 13 residues. The CDR3 sequence: CASRQGNGGELFF. The CDR3 DNA reads TGTGCCAGCAGGCAGGGAAATGGCGGGGAGCTGTTTTTT.

This sequence joins TRBV18 and TRBJ1-2, with D hard to call. Trimming cost V 5 bases and J 4 bases, with 11 bases left between them. Germline CDR1 is KGHSH and CDR2 is LQKENI. CDR3 length: 13 amino acids. The CDR3 nucleotides read TGTGCCAGCTCATCCGCGGGATTCTATGGCTACACCTTC. This encodes CASSSAGFYGYTF.

Only one count was recorded for this clonotype. The chain recombines TRBV7-9 with TRBJ2-1; 8 bases align to TRBD1. The CDR3 covers 17 residues. The V gene's germline CDR1 is SEHNR and CDR2 FQNEAQ (reference sequence). The junction had 4 bases not matched to a gene; V was cut back by 0 bases and J by 0 bases. This CDR3 reads CASSLAAGGSSYNEQFF. The CDR3 nucleotides are TGTGCCAGCAGCTTAGCGGCAGGGGGCAGCTCCTACAATGAGCAGTTCTTC.

The V call is TRBV6-2 or TRBV6-3, the J call TRBJ2-5, with D perhaps assigned TRBD1 or TRBD2 (5 bases each). Germline assignment: CDR1 MNHEY and CDR2 SVGEGT. The V and J ends lost 3 bases and 4 bases respectively, with 15 bases between them. The CDR3 has 15 amino acids. CDR3 sequence: CASSYRWGMRETQYF. CDR3 coding DNA: TGTGCCAGCAGTTATAGATGGGGGATGCGAGAGACCCAGTACTTC.

The chain links TRBV11-2 to TRBJ2-2; D not resolved. Per the germline V gene, CDR1 is SGHAT and CDR2 is FQNNGV. Trimming left V 9 bases short and J 1 base short, with 6 bases between. CDR3 size: 12 residues. The CDR3 DNA sequence: TGTGCCAGTGCAGGGAACACCGGGGAGCTGTTTTTT. This encodes CASAGNTGELFF. The full variable domain, completed using reference TRBV11-2 and TRBJ2-2, is EAGVAQSPRYKIIEKRQSVAFWCNPISGHATLYWYQQILGQGPKLLIQFQNNGVVDDSQLPKDRFSAERLKGVDSTLKIQPAKLEDSAVYLCASAGNTGELFFGEGSRLTVL.

V usage is TRBV11-1 and J usage is TRBJ2-5; TRBD1 or TRBD2 may be the D gene (6 bases each). CDR3 length equals 15 residues. The germline gives CDR1 SGHAT, CDR2 FQDESV (reference sequence). V lost 0 bases and J lost 7, with 15 bases in between. This CDR3 reads CASSLAGGRGRTQYF. In nucleotides, the CDR3 is TGTGCCAGCAGCTTAGCAGGAGGTCGGGGGCGGACCCAGTACTTC.

This clonotype was detected only once. This chain joins TRBV25-1 and TRBJ2-2; no firm D call. Germline V gene data show CDR1 as MGHDK and CDR2 as SYGVNS. Trimming left V 4 bases short and J 6 bases short, with 6 bases between. This CDR3 has 12 amino acids. The CDR3 loop is CASSGGAGELFF. In DNA form, the CDR3 reads TGTGCCAGCAGTGGTGGAGCCGGGGAGCTGTTTTTT.

The chain uses TRBV20-1 and TRBJ2-3; 9 bases fit TRBD2. The CDR3 sequence is 17 residues long. Unmatched junction bases numbered 10, after V lost 0 bases and J lost 3 bases. Germline CDR1 DFQATT, CDR2 SNEGSKA (reference sequence). The CDR3 region is CSARDPYLAGMTDTQYF. The CDR3 DNA reads as TGCAGTGCTAGAGATCCTTACCTAGCGGGGATGACAGATACGCAGTATTTT.

The chain has TRBV30 and TRBJ2-3; perhaps TRBD1 as D (6 bases). CDR1 and CDR2 from the germline V gene are GTSNPN and SVGIG (reference sequence). V lost 1 base to trimming and J lost 1 base, with 9 bases between them. This CDR3 is built from 14 residues. The CDR3 DNA follows: TGTGCCTGGAGTGGTGGGGGCCGCACAGATACGCAGTATTTT. It codes for CAWSGGGRTDTQYF.